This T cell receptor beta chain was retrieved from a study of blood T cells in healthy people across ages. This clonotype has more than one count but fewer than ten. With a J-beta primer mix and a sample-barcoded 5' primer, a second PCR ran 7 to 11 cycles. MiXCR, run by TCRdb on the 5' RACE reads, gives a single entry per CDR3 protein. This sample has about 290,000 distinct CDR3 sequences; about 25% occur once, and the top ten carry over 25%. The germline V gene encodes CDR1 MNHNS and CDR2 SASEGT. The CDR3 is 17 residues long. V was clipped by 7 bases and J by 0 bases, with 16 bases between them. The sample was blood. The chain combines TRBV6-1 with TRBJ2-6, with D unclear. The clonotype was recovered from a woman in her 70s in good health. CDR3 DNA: TGTGCCAGCAAGCCGGCTTTCATCAGCTCTGGGGCCAACGTCCTGACTTTC. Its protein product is CASKPAFISSGANVLTF.